These T cell receptor beta chains were read from a single sample in a study of blood T cell repertoires in COVID-19. The data were produced by immunoSEQ multiplex PCR, yet TCRdb's version contains in-frame clones alone and is incomplete. The table shows 100,000 to 150,000 clones, with more than 75% occurring only once. Sample: peripheral blood. The receptors were sampled from a man in his forties or fifties with acute or convalescent COVID-19. CDR3s leave out the opening cysteine and the closing phenylalanine or tryptophan.

V gene: TRBV10-1
CDR3 protein: ASSESGAVRTGELF

V gene: TRBV19
CDR3 protein: ASSRSKHSGNTIY

V gene: TRBV5-6
CDR3 protein: ASSFWGRGGSGNTIY

V gene: TRBV5-4
CDR3 protein: ASSLGTTPAEQY

V gene: TRBV6-4
CDR3 protein: ASSDMGQGGGNQPQH

V gene: TRBV12-5
CDR3 protein: ASGQGQVNSPLH

V gene: TRBV24-1
CDR3 protein: ATSRQGGNQPQH

V gene: TRBV19
CDR3 protein: ASNLRQGNTEAF

V gene: TRBV6-5
CDR3 protein: ASRGQDFSYEQY

V gene: TRBV4-1
CDR3 protein: ASSQTGTLLSYEQY

V gene: TRBV6-5
CDR3 protein: ASIDTGGLGSGYT

V gene: TRBV6-5
CDR3 protein: ASSYPSKSSYNEQF

V gene: TRBV21-1
CDR3 protein: ASSLPSGLFTDTQY

V gene: TRBV4-1
CDR3 protein: ASSQVPGNRQPQH

V gene: TRBV24-1
CDR3 protein: ATSDGQGLYGYT

V gene: TRBV4-1
CDR3 protein: ASSQVVRLAGTISYEQY

V gene: TRBV27
CDR3 protein: ASSSKGGASGRAYQETQY

V gene: TRBV7-2
CDR3 protein: ASSPHGAGNTIY

V gene: TRBV6-5
CDR3 protein: ASSYSMSRVKLF

V gene: TRBV19
CDR3 protein: ASSIWTGVNQPQH

V gene: TRBV5-1
CDR3 protein: ASSLGHPNTEAF

V gene: TRBV27
CDR3 protein: ASSLGQNTDTQY

V gene: TRBV6-5
CDR3 protein: ATNEWTGPYEQY

V gene: TRBV6-2/TRBV6-3
CDR3 protein: ASSFEAFQGLYT

V gene: TRBV19
CDR3 protein: ASSIIKGGIYNEQF

V gene: TRBV5-1
CDR3 protein: ASSLVTGPSSYNSPLH

V gene: TRBV4-1
CDR3 protein: ASSQDSTSWGEQY

V gene: TRBV7-2
CDR3 protein: ASSLRTSPPYNEQF

V gene: TRBV24-1
CDR3 protein: ATSEAAGDGTDTQY

V gene: TRBV7-8
CDR3 protein: ASSLPTGLGGNTIY

V gene: TRBV6-5
CDR3 protein: ASSYRTSTTDTQY

V gene: TRBV5-5
CDR3 protein: ASSLAGTDTQY

V gene: TRBV12-5
CDR3 protein: ASGLGGQGYGQPQH

V gene: TRBV11-2
CDR3 protein: ASSLVLTNTGELF

V gene: TRBV24-1
CDR3 protein: ATSVGTGRGSYQETQY

V gene: TRBV5-1
CDR3 protein: ASRTGGGGTEAF

V gene: TRBV6-5
CDR3 protein: ASTTGSGNTIY

V gene: TRBV24-1
CDR3 protein: ATTDSIFVWDRAYEQY

V gene: TRBV7-2
CDR3 protein: ASSLGVAANEQF

V gene: TRBV19
CDR3 protein: ASRMRGQGAYGYT

V gene: TRBV20-1
CDR3 protein: SARAETQY

V gene: TRBV7-9
CDR3 protein: ASSFRGLAGVETQY

V gene: TRBV5-1
CDR3 protein: ASRTVTGKFYEQY

V gene: TRBV5-1
CDR3 protein: ASSLAVAGGPSYEQY

V gene: TRBV7-9
CDR3 protein: ASSFLSTGSFGYT

V gene: TRBV10-1
CDR3 protein: ASSESDRVYEQY

V gene: TRBV12-3/TRBV12-4
CDR3 protein: ASSSGFSKQY

V gene: TRBV10-3
CDR3 protein: AISVFDRDSYEQY

V gene: TRBV19
CDR3 protein: ASSMKGWGTEAF

V gene: TRBV30
CDR3 protein: AWGGDNPGLALF

V gene: TRBV6-5
CDR3 protein: ASLKPLGSSYEQY